Following are 17 T cell receptor beta chains from one sample sequenced in a study of cytomegalovirus exposure and HLA in healthy donors. The PCR contained 60 Vbeta and 13 Jbeta primers. Sequencing was performed with immunoSEQ multiplex PCR; in TCRdb, only in-frame clones are kept and a portion is missing. The sample holds some 190,000 clones; over 75% are singletons and the top ten take about 1.9%. The sequenced sample consisted of PBMCs. These receptors originate from a woman aged 25 to 45 in good health and CMV-seronegative.

The chain links TRBV4-1 to TRBJ1-6; no firm D call. The ends were cut back, 2 bases at V and 8 bases at J, with 16 bases in the middle. The CDR3 runs 16 residues. The V gene's germline CDR1 is MGHRA and CDR2 YSYEKL. CDR3 protein: CASSQTPIAVDSPLHF. The CDR3 DNA sequence: TGCGCCAGCAGCCAAACGCCAATAGCGGTGGATTCACCCCTCCACTTT.

The chain joins TRBV27 to TRBJ1-2; 11 nucleotides match TRBD1. This CDR3 region has 16 residues. Looked up from germline, CDR1 is MNHEY and CDR2 is SMNVEV (reference sequence). V dropped 3 bases and J dropped 8; count of bases not matched to a gene: 11. Here the CDR3 DNA reads TGTGCCAGCAGTTTGATCGGGACAGGGGGTAAAAAAGGCTACACCTTC. It is translated as CASSLIGTGGKKGYTF.

V is TRBV7-9 and J is TRBJ1-3, with a tentative D call TRBD1 (5 bases). The CDR3 consists of 14 residues. Trimming took off 8 bases at V and 4 bases at J, with 15 bases between the two ends. CDR1 is SEHNR, CDR2 FQNEAQ, per germline (reference sequence). The CDR3 DNA follows: TGTGCCAGCGGCGCCATGGGGGGGGGAAACACCATATATTTT. Translating it yields CASGAMGGGNTIYF.

J is TRBJ2-7 and V is TRBV5-1; D unclear. The CDR3 spans 12 residues. V was cut by 4 bases and J by 3 bases, with 8 bases left in between. The germline V gene encodes CDR1 SGHRS and CDR2 YFSETQ. This chain's CDR3 is CASSPPGYEQYF. CDR3 nucleotides: TGCGCCAGCAGCCCACCGGGCTACGAGCAGTACTTC.

The gene calls are TRBV29-1 and TRBJ1-2; D unclear. The CDR3 is 8 residues long. Looked up from germline, CDR1 is SQVTM and CDR2 is ANQGSEA. V dropped 2 bases and J dropped 14 bases, with 6 bases sitting between them. In nucleotides, the CDR3 is TGCAGCGTTGAACTCGGGACCTTC. Translating it yields CSVELGTF.

This clone has more than one count but fewer than ten. V gene TRBV5-6 combines with J gene TRBJ2-7; D might be TRBD1 (5 bases). Germline V CDR1 and CDR2: SGHDT, YYEEEE. Trimming removed 0 bases at V and 3 bases at J, with 13 bases between. The CDR3 has 15 amino acids. CDR3 sequence reads: CASSLGRGRDYEQYF. The CDR3 DNA reads TGTGCCAGCAGCTTGGGGCGAGGCAGGGACTACGAGCAGTACTTC.

The V call is TRBV27, the J call TRBJ2-3, with 8 bases matching TRBD1. Germline V CDR1 and CDR2: MNHEY, SMNVEV (reference sequence). V shed 5 bases and J 5 bases; nucleotides not matched to a gene: 12. This CDR3 region has 16 residues. The CDR3 region is CASSQGQAAGGDTQYF. As DNA, the CDR3 is TGTGCCAGCAGTCAGGGACAGGCTGCCGGAGGAGATACGCAGTATTTT.

This clone was counted a few times. V gene TRBV4-2 combines with J gene TRBJ2-3; the match to TRBD2 covers 14 bases. This CDR3 is 20 amino acids long. V shed 4 bases and J 0 bases; nucleotides not matched to a gene: 12. Germline V gene data show CDR1 as LGHNA and CDR2 as YNFKEQ. This CDR3 reads CASSPWSGTSGGDSTDTQYF. The CDR3 region has the DNA TGTGCCAGCAGCCCCTGGTCGGGGACTAGCGGGGGAGATAGCACAGATACGCAGTATTTT.

The CDR3 nucleotides are TGTGCCAGCAGCACGTACAGGAACTATGGCTACACCTTC. Protein sequence: CASSTYRNYGYTF. The chain couples TRBV7-9 to TRBJ1-2; weak D call: TRBD1 (5 bases). The CDR3 covers 13 residues. Trimming took 5 bases from V and 2 from J, leaving 9 bases between them. Germline CDR1 SEHNR, CDR2 FQNEAQ (reference sequence).

The rearrangement joins TRBV30 to TRBJ1-6, with 10 positions matching TRBD1. Per germline, CDR1 GTSNPN and CDR2 SVGIG (reference sequence). This CDR3 is 15 amino acids long. J lost 7 bases, V lost 4 bases, and 7 bases had no gene match. The chain's CDR3 is CAWIGQGVQNSPLHF. In nucleotides, the CDR3 is TGTGCCTGGATCGGACAGGGGGTTCAGAATTCACCCCTCCACTTT.

This sequence joins TRBV7-2 and TRBJ2-3; 12 nucleotides align to TRBD2. Trimming removed 4 bases from V and 3 bases from J; junction bases left unmatched: 8. The CDR3 is made up of 17 amino acids. Germline V gene sequence: CDR1 SGHTA, CDR2 FQGNSA. This chain's CDR3 is CASSSTSGGRLTDTQYF. For the CDR3, the DNA is TGTGCCAGCAGCTCCACTAGCGGGGGGAGGTTGACAGATACGCAGTATTTT.

This clone was picked up one time. The V and J genes are TRBV4-2 and TRBJ2-3, with TRBD2 matching 10 bases. Germline CDR1 and CDR2: LGHNA and YNFKEQ. CDR3 length: 16 residues. J lost 7 bases, V lost 0 bases, and 7 bases had no gene match. The CDR3 bases are TGTGCCAGCAGCCAAGAAGCTAGCGGGGGCACGAATACGCAGTATTTT. Protein sequence: CASSQEASGGTNTQYF.

Remarks on this clone: Because the CDR3's place on the DNA is in doubt, the DNA is left out and the CDR3 is given as listed by TCRdb. The V gene is TRBV27, the J gene TRBJ2-7; the table's D call of TRBD1 was not tested on the DNA. CDR1 is MNHEY and CDR2 is SMNVEV in the germline V gene (reference sequence). 14 amino acids form the CDR3, both terminal residues included. CDR3 in amino acids: CASSSSQGSYEQYF.

The V and J genes are TRBV4-3 and TRBJ2-7; 9 nucleotides match TRBD2. Germline assignment: CDR1 LGHNA and CDR2 YSLEER. V was clipped by 0 bases and J by 0 bases; unmatched bases: 9. This CDR3 comprises 18 residues. CDR3 region: CASSQEWSWREGSYEQYF. The CDR3 coding sequence is TGCGCCAGCAGCCAAGAATGGAGTTGGCGGGAGGGCTCCTACGAGCAGTACTTC.

This chain uses TRBV5-1 with TRBJ2-3, with 10 bases that match TRBD1. In germline, CDR1 is SGHRS, CDR2 YFSETQ. The CDR3 contains 13 residues. V was pared by 10 bases and J by 3 bases, with 5 bases of the junction left unmatched. The CDR3 DNA is TGCGCCGGAAGGGGACAGGGGACAGATACGCAGTATTTT. Translating gives CAGRGQGTDTQYF.

This chain joins TRBV7-7 and TRBJ1-1; D remains unclear. V lost 2 bases and J 2 bases, leaving 6 bases between the germline ends. Germline-derived CDR1 and CDR2 are SSHAT and FNYEAQ (reference sequence). The CDR3 runs 13 residues. The chain's CDR3 is CASSLNSNTEAFF. The CDR3 DNA follows: TGTGCCAGCAGCTTAAATTCTAACACTGAAGCTTTCTTT.

The chain uses TRBV2 and TRBJ1-3, with D maybe TRBD1 (5 bases). CDR1 SNHLY and CDR2 FYNNEI come from the germline V gene. The CDR3 contains 15 residues. The V gene lost 7 bases and the J gene lost 0 bases, with 13 bases spanning the gap. In nucleotides, the CDR3 is TGTGCCAGCAAAGAGGGACTGAACTCTGGAAACACCATATATTTT. Encoded protein: CASKEGLNSGNTIYF.